Listed below are T cell receptor beta chains from one sample, sequenced in a study of T-cell reconstitution after alpha-beta-depleted transplantation in children. TCRdb independently ran MiXCR on the PCR reads; one entry per CDR3 protein. The sample has fewer than 700,000 distinct CDR3 sequences; about an eighth are singletons. The sample here was PBMCs, mostly from graft donor cells, taken 360 days after TCRalphabeta/CD19-depleted stem cell transplant. The receptors stem from a male patient aged 10 to 17 who had a stem cell transplant for acute myeloid leukemia, so the T cells may come from the graft donor. The CDR3 runs from the conserved cysteine through the conserved F or W. D genes are given only for firm matches. Expanded clones are given a class, and other clones once, few, many or no size at all.

v_call	d_call	clone_size	j_call	cdr3_aa	cdr3_nt
TRBV4-2	TRBD2	few	TRBJ2-3	CASSRSGTSGMGTDTQYF	TGTGCCAGCAGCCGATCCGGGACTAGCGGGATGGGCACAGATACGCAGTATTTT
TRBV20-1	-	few	TRBJ2-3	CSARNRPASDTQYF	TGCAGTGCTAGAAACCGCCCGGCCTCAGATACGCAGTATTTT
TRBV7-9	-	few	TRBJ2-3	CASSLGTVPTDTQYF	TGTGCCAGCAGCTTAGGGACGGTGCCCACAGATACGCAGTATTTT
TRBV5-1	TRBD1	-	TRBJ2-5	CASSWDRVETQYF	TGCGCCAGCAGCTGGGACAGGGTGGAGACCCAGTACTTC
TRBV7-8	TRBD2	-	TRBJ2-3	CASSYGLAGGTTQYF	TGTGCCAGCAGCTACGGACTAGCGGGAGGGACCACGCAGTATTTT
TRBV10-3	TRBD2	-	TRBJ2-1	CAISDRTSGTTEQFF	TGTGCCATCAGTGACCGGACTAGCGGGACTACTGAGCAGTTCTTC
TRBV6-5	-	many	TRBJ1-1	CASSYSTGPEAFF	TGTGCCAGCAGTTACTCGACAGGTCCTGAAGCTTTCTTT
TRBV6-2/TRBV6-3	TRBD1	-	TRBJ2-1	CASTRTGGHYNEQFF	TGTGCCAGCACCCGGACAGGGGGCCACTACAATGAGCAGTTCTTC
TRBV7-2	-	-	TRBJ1-1	CASSSLFGTREAFF	TGTGCCAGCAGCTCCCTCTTTGGAACCCGGGAGGCTTTCTTT
TRBV29-1	TRBD1	few	TRBJ2-7	CSAGGGRYGGSGGQGGEMEQYF	TGCAGCGCTGGAGGCGGCCGGTATGGTGGTTCGGGAGGACAGGGGGGCGAGATGGAGCAGTACTTC
TRBV7-6	-	-	TRBJ2-7	CASSLGQSTYEQYF	TGTGCCAGCAGCCTTGGACAGAGTACCTACGAGCAGTACTTC
TRBV28	TRBD1	few	TRBJ1-4	CASSPRTGFNEKLFF	TGTGCCAGCAGTCCCCGGACAGGATTTAATGAAAAACTGTTTTTT
TRBV12-3/TRBV12-4	TRBD2	-	TRBJ2-2	CASSISRLAEVAGELFF	TGTGCCAGCTCCATCTCCCGACTAGCCGAGGTGGCCGGGGAGCTGTTTTTT
TRBV5-5	-	few	TRBJ2-2	CASSLVLAPGELFF	TGTGCCAGCAGCTTGGTGCTAGCCCCCGGGGAGCTGTTTTTT
TRBV7-9	-	-	TRBJ2-1	CASSLGLAPSDEQFF	TGTGCCAGCAGCTTAGGGCTAGCCCCATCCGATGAGCAGTTCTTC
TRBV7-9	TRBD1	few	TRBJ2-7	CASRPTGTDYEQYF	TGTGCCAGCAGACCCACCGGGACAGATTACGAGCAGTACTTC
TRBV11-1	TRBD2	-	TRBJ2-1	CASSLPLNGRERYNEQFF	TGTGCCAGCAGCTTACCCTTGAACGGGAGGGAGCGTTACAATGAGCAGTTCTTC
TRBV28	-	-	TRBJ1-2	CASTLGGREFLGYTF	TGTGCCAGCACCTTGGGAGGCCGGGAGTTCCTTGGCTACACCTTC
TRBV20-1	TRBD1	few	TRBJ2-1	CSASQGTVYNEQFF	TGCAGTGCTAGCCAGGGGACAGTTTACAATGAGCAGTTCTTC
TRBV6-1	-	-	TRBJ2-3	CASSRPGGSTDTQYF	TGTGCCAGCAGTCGCCCCGGCGGTAGCACAGATACGCAGTATTTT
TRBV9	-	many	TRBJ2-1	CASTLLGRGSSYNEQFF	TGTGCCAGCACCCTCCTCGGGAGAGGGAGCTCCTACAATGAGCAGTTCTTC
TRBV5-1	TRBD1	many	TRBJ2-7	CASSKSTGEAYEQYF	TGCGCCAGCAGCAAATCGACAGGGGAAGCCTACGAGCAGTACTTC
TRBV29-1	TRBD2	many	TRBJ2-2	CSVVGTSGANTGELFF	TGCAGCGTTGTCGGGACTAGCGGAGCGAACACCGGGGAGCTGTTTTTT
TRBV27	TRBD2	few	TRBJ2-7	CASSLSPRLAGGYEQYF	TGTGCCAGCAGTTTATCCCCGCGACTAGCGGGGGGCTACGAGCAGTACTTC